Following are 11 T cell receptor beta chains from one sample sequenced in a study of PD-L1 blockade in urothelial cancer. Some clones are missing from TCRdb's copy, which holds only in-frame ones; the method was immunoSEQ multiplex PCR. The data hold about 43,000 clones, with under 90% observed a single time. Time point denoted: peripheral blood 6 weeks after treatment start. Source: PBMCs, taken around atezolizumab (anti-PD-L1) treatment. These receptors came from a man in his 60s with urothelial cancer.

The chain links TRBV28 to TRBJ2-7; D possibly corresponds to TRBD2 (6 bases). CDR1 MDHEN and CDR2 SYDVKM come from the germline V gene. The CDR3 extends over 14 amino acids. Deletions cut 10 bases from V and 6 bases from J, with 22 bases between. CDR3 protein: CATIGRGYDVEQYF. The CDR3 bases are TGTGCCACCATCGGGCGGGGTTACGACGTCGAGCAGTACTTC.

This rearrangement joins TRBV28 to TRBJ2-7; D not resolved. V was shortened by 8 bases and J by 9 bases, with 20 bases between the two germline ends. Germline V CDR1 and CDR2: MDHEN, SYDVKM. The CDR3 spans 13 residues. CDR3 DNA sequence: TGTGCCAGCGCCCCTCCAGGTGGGCTGAGGCAGTACTTC. Encoded protein: CASAPPGGLRQYF.

This clone was seen only once. The CDR3 DNA follows: TGTGCCAGCAGTTACGCCGGGACAGGGGGCGCCTATGGCTACACCTTC. Its protein product is CASSYAGTGGAYGYTF. The chain carries TRBV6-5 and TRBJ1-2; TRBD1 matches 12 bases. Germline assignment: CDR1 MNHEY and CDR2 SVGAGI. Trimming removed 2 bases from V and 4 bases from J; junction bases left unmatched: 5. This CDR3 has 16 amino acids.

The chain carries TRBV7-9 and TRBJ2-7, with 11 positions matching TRBD1. The V gene's germline CDR1 is SEHNR and CDR2 FQNEAQ (reference sequence). The CDR3 extends over 15 amino acids. V lost 5 bases, J lost 3 bases, and 6 bases stayed unmatched. In DNA, the CDR3 is TGTGCCAGCAGCCCATGGGGACAGGGGGACTACGAGCAGTACTTC. Translating it yields CASSPWGQGDYEQYF.

The chain has TRBV15 and TRBJ2-1; no firm D call. Per the germline V gene, CDR1 is LNHNV and CDR2 is YYDKDF (reference sequence). This CDR3 has 14 residues. Trimming removed 9 bases from V and 5 bases from J, with 17 bases in between. The chain's CDR3 is CATAPLITDNEQFF. As DNA, the CDR3 is TGTGCCACAGCCCCCCTTATCACAGACAATGAGCAGTTCTTC.

The rearrangement links TRBV7-7 to TRBJ2-5, with TRBD1 matching 9 bases. In germline, CDR1 is SSHAT, CDR2 FNYEAQ (reference sequence). V trimming: 5 bases; J trimming: 4 bases; junction bases outside the gene matches: 2. The CDR3 sequence is 13 residues long. The CDR3 DNA follows: TGTGCCAGCAGCCAGGACAGGGGAGAGACCCAGTACTTC. This translates into CASSQDRGETQYF. Together with reference TRBV7-7 and TRBJ2-5, the CDR3 gives the full variable domain: GAGVSQSPRYKVTKRGQDVTLRCDPISSHATLYWYQQALGQGPEFLTYFNYEAQPDKSGLPSDRFSAERPEGSISTLTIQRTEQRDSAMYRCASSQDRGETQYFGPGTRLLVL.

A single count supports this clone. The CDR3 DNA sequence: TGTGCCAGCAGTGGTGGCAAGGACAGGGCCTATGGCTACACCTTC. Translated: CASSGGKDRAYGYTF. The gene calls are TRBV25-1 and TRBJ1-2, with 8 nucleotides matching TRBD1. The V segment lost 4 bases and the J segment 4 bases; nucleotides outside the gene matches: 8. Germline-derived CDR1 and CDR2 are MGHDK and SYGVNS. CDR3 length equals 15 residues.

The chain uses TRBV28 and TRBJ1-2; TRBD1 aligns across 7 bases. This CDR3 spans 16 amino acids. The trim removed 4 bases at V and 4 bases at J, leaving 12 bases unmatched. Germline V CDR1 and CDR2: MDHEN, SYDVKM. In nucleotides, the CDR3 is TGTGCCAGCAGTTCCCCCCCACAGGGGACATTCTATGGCTACACCTTC. This codes for CASSSPPQGTFYGYTF.

The chain is built from TRBV7-2 and TRBJ1-2; tentative D call: TRBD1 (6 bases). The germline gives CDR1 SGHTA, CDR2 FQGNSA. The CDR3 is made up of 12 amino acids. V shed 5 bases and J shed 5 bases, with 9 bases lying between them. The DNA of the CDR3 is TGTGCCAGCAGCCAGACAGGTTATGGCTACACCTTC. This gives the protein CASSQTGYGYTF.

This clone turned up a few times. The chain carries TRBV28 and TRBJ2-3; D might be TRBD2 (5 bases). The CDR3 has 14 residues. The V gene's germline CDR1 is MDHEN and CDR2 SYDVKM. V lost 1 base and J lost 0, with 5 bases in between. The CDR3 sequence: CASSLLASTDTQYF. CDR3 in DNA: TGTGCCAGCAGTTTATTAGCGAGCACAGATACGCAGTATTTT.

The V and J genes are TRBV5-5 and TRBJ1-4; no firm D call. CDR3 length: 15 amino acids. Looked up from germline, CDR1 is SGHKS and CDR2 is YYEKEE (reference sequence). Trimming left V 2 bases short and J 8 bases short, with 16 bases between. CDR3: CASSLGRVVEEKLFF. CDR3 DNA: TGTGCCAGCAGCTTAGGGAGGGTGGTAGAGGAAAAACTGTTTTTT.